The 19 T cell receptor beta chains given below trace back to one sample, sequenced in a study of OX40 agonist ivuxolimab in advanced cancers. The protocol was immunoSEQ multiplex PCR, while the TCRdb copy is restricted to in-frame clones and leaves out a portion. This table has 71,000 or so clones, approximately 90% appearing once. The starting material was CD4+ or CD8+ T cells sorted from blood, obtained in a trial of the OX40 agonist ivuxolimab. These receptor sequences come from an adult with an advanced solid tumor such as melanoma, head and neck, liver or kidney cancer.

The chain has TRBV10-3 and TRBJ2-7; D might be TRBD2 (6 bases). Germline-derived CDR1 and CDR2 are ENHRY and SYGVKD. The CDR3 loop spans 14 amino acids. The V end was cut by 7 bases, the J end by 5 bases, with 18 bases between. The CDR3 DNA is TGTGCCATCAATCCTAGCGCCGCGGGCCACGAGCAGTACTTC. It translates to CAINPSAAGHEQYF.

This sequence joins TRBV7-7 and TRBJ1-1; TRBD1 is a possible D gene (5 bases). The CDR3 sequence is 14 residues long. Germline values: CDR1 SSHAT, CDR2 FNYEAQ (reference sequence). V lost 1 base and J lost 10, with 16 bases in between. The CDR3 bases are TGTGCCAGCAGCTTAGAGCTCAGGGAAAAATTAGCTTTCTTT. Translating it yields CASSLELREKLAFF.

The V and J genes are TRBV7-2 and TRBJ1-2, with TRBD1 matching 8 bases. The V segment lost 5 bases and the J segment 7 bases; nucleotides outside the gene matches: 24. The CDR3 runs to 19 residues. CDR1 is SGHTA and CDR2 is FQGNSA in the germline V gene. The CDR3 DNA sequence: TGTGCCAGCAGCCAACGGGTTACAGGGGGAGCCCGGGAGGGTAGTGGCTACACCTTC. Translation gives CASSQRVTGGAREGSGYTF.

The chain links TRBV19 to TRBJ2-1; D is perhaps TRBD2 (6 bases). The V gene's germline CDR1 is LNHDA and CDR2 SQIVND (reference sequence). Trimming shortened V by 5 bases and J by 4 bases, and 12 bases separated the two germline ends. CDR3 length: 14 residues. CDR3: CASSPGRGYNEQFF. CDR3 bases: TGTGCCAGTAGTCCGGGCCGGGGGTACAATGAGCAGTTCTTC.

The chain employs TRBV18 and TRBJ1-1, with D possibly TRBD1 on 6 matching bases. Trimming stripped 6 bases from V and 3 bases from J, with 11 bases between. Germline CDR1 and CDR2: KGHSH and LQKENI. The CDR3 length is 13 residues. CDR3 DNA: TGTGCCAGCTCCTCAGGGGTCGACACTGAAGCTTTCTTT. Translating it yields CASSSGVDTEAFF.

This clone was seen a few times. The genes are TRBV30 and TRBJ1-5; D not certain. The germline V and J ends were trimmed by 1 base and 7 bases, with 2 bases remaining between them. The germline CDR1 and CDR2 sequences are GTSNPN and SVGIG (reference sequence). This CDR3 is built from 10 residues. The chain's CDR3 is CAWSGQPQHF. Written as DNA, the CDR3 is TGTGCCTGGAGTGGGCAGCCCCAGCATTTT.

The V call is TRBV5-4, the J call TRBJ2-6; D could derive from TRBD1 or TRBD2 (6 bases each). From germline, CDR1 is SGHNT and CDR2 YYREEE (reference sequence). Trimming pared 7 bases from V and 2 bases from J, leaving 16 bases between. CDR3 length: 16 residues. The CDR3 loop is CASGPGAVTGANVLTF. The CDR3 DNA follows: TGTGCCAGCGGGCCGGGGGCGGTAACTGGGGCCAACGTCCTGACTTTC.

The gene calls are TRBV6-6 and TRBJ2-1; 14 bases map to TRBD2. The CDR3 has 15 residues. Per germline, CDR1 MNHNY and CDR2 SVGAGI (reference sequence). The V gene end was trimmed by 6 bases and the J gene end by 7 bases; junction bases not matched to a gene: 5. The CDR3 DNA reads TGTGCCAGCAGACGACTAGCGGGAGGGGGAAATGAGCAGTTCTTC. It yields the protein CASRRLAGGGNEQFF.

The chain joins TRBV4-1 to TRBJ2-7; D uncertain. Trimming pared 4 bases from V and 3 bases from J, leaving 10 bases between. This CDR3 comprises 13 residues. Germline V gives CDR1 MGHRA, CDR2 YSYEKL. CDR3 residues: CASSRQPYYEQYF. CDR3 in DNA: TGCGCCAGCAGCCGGCAGCCCTACTACGAGCAGTACTTC.

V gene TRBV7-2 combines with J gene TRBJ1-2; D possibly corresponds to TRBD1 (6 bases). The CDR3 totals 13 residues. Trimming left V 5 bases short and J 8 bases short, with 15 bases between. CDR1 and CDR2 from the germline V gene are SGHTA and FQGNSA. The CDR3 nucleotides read TGTGCCAGCAGCCCCAACAGGGAGAACGGCTACACCTTC. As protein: CASSPNRENGYTF.

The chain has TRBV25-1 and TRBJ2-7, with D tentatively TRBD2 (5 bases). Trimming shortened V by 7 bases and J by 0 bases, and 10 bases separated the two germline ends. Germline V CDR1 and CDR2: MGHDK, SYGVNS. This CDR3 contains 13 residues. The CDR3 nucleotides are TGTGCCAGCACACGAGGGAGCTCCTACGAGCAGTACTTC. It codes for CASTRGSSYEQYF.

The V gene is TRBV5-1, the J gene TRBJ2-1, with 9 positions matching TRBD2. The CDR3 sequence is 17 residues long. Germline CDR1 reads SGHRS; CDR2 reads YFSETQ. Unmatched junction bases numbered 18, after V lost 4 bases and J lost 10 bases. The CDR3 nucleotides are TGCGCCAGCAGCGGGGATACAATTAGCGGGAGAATCGGGGAGCAGTTCTTC. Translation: CASSGDTISGRIGEQFF.

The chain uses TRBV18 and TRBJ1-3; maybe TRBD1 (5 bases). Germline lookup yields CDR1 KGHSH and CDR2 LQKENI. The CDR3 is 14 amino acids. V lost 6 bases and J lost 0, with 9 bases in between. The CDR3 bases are TGTGCCAGCTCGTCCGGGACCTCTGGAAACACCATATATTTT. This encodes CASSSGTSGNTIYF.

The DNA of the CDR3 is TGCGCCAGCAGCCCACTAGGTTACGAGCAGTACTTC. Protein product: CASSPLGYEQYF. J is TRBJ2-7 and V is TRBV5-1, with a tentative D call TRBD2 (5 bases). This CDR3 spans 12 amino acids. The V and J ends lost 4 bases and 4 bases respectively, with 9 bases between them. CDR1 is SGHRS and CDR2 is YFSETQ in the germline V gene.

CDR3 nucleotide sequence: TGTGCCAGCAGCCTGCAAGAGACCCAGTACTTC. As protein: CASSLQETQYF. The chain recombines TRBV5-5 with TRBJ2-5, with D unclear. Germline CDR1 and CDR2: SGHKS and YYEKEE (reference sequence). The V end lost 4 bases, the J end lost 2 bases, and 3 bases lay between the germline ends. This CDR3 contains 11 residues.

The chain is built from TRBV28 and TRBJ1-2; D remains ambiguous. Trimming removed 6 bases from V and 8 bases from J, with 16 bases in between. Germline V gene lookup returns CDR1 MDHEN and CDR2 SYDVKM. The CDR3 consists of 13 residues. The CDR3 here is CASRHTLILGYTF. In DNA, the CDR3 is TGTGCCAGCAGACACACACTCATCCTCGGCTACACCTTC.

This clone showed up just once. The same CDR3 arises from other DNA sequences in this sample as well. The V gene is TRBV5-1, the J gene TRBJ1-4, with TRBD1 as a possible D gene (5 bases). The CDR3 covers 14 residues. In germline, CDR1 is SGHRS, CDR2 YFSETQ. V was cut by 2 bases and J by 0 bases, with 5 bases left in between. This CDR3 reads CASSLGATNEKLFF. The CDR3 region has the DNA TGCGCCAGCAGCTTAGGGGCAACTAATGAAAAACTGTTTTTT.

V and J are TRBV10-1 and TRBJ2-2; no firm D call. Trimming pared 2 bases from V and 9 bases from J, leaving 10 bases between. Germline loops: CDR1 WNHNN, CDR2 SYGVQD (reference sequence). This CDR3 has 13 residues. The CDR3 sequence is CASSEDVVRELFF. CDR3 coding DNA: TGCGCCAGCAGTGAGGACGTGGTTAGGGAGCTGTTTTTT.

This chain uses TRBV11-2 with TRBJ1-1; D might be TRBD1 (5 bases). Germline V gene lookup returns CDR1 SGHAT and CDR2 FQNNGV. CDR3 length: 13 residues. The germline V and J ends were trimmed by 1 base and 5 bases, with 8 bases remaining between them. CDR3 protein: CASSLAEGTEAFF. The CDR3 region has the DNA TGTGCCAGCAGCTTAGCGGAGGGGACTGAAGCTTTCTTT.